These 17 T cell receptor beta chains were sequenced from one sample in a study of shared clonotypes between healthy human individuals (TCRdb year 2020). The library was generated by the immunoSEQ multiplex PCR assay. Drawn from immuneACCESS, this table holds only the in-frame rearrangements with V and J called that TCRdb kept. Clones are partly lost; checked studies trace under half to an unresolved V gene and leave the rest unexplained. A total of approximately 2,000,000 clones appear in this sample, just under 95% of them only once. The ten top clones hold roughly 1.7% of the sample. CD8 naive samples consisted of CD45RO-negative cells that were positively selected for CCR7, yielding a CD45RA+CCR7+ population without TemRA cells. The sequencing sample was made of naive CD8+ T cells from PBMCs. The intended sense of this specimen's cell subset or site label: CD45RA+CCR7+. These receptors were obtained from a man younger than 35 in good health. Some clones in this sample may be carry-over from other donors' samples.

The chain joins TRBV7-2 to TRBJ2-7, with 11 bases identical to TRBD1. CDR1 SGHTA and CDR2 FQGNSA come from the germline V gene. V lost 8 bases and J lost 4; bases outside the gene matches: 7. The CDR3 is made up of 14 amino acids. The CDR3 spells CASQDRDRGYEQYF. The DNA for the CDR3 is TGTGCCAGCCAGGACCGGGACAGGGGGTACGAGCAGTACTTC. Drawing the rest from reference TRBV7-2 and TRBJ2-7, the complete variable domain is GAGVSQSPSNKVTEKGKDVELRCDPISGHTALYWYRQSLGQGLEFLIYFQGNSAPDKSGLPSDRFSAERTGGSVSTLTIQRTQQEDSAVYLCASQDRDRGYEQYFGPGTRLTVT.

This chain connects TRBV4-2 to TRBJ1-5, with D possibly matching TRBD1 (5 bases). V was clipped by 0 bases and J by 0 bases, with 15 bases between them. Germline CDR1 LGHNA, CDR2 YNFKEQ. The CDR3 has 18 residues. CDR3 residues: CASSQDDQLGDSNQPQHF. CDR3 DNA: TGTGCCAGCAGCCAAGATGATCAACTAGGGGATAGCAATCAGCCCCAGCATTTT.

This chain connects TRBV19 to TRBJ2-7; D assignment may be TRBD1 or TRBD2 (5 bases each). V lost 3 bases and J lost 0, with 12 bases in between. The germline V gene has CDR1 LNHDA and CDR2 SQIVND (reference sequence). The CDR3 is 15 amino acids. The CDR3 protein is CASSMGPLSSYEQYF. The CDR3 nucleotides are TGTGCCAGTAGTATGGGACCCCTGAGCTCCTACGAGCAGTACTTC. Looking up the rest from reference TRBV19 and TRBJ2-7 gives the full variable domain: DGGITQSPKYLFRKEGQNVTLSCEQNLNHDAMYWYRQDPGQGLRLIYYSQIVNDFQKGDIAEGYSVSREKKESFPLTVTSAQKNPTAFYLCASSMGPLSSYEQYFGPGTRLTVT.

As for this clone: Other DNA sequences from this sample encode an identical CDR3 as well. The V and J genes are TRBV7-3 and TRBJ2-1, with D perhaps TRBD2 (6 bases). V was shortened by 2 bases and J by 2 bases, with 10 bases between the two germline ends. This CDR3 spans 15 amino acids. Germline lookup yields CDR1 SGHTA and CDR2 FQGTGA. The CDR3 sequence: CASSLFGGAYNEQFF. In DNA form, the CDR3 reads TGTGCCAGCAGCTTATTCGGCGGGGCCTACAATGAGCAGTTCTTC.

This rearrangement joins TRBV13 to TRBJ2-7; 9 positions match TRBD1. The CDR3 sequence is 15 residues long. The germline V gene has CDR1 PRHDT and CDR2 FYEKMQ (reference sequence). J gave up 6 bases and V 5 bases, and 11 bases lay outside the gene matches. CDR3 in amino acids: CASSAAGTGRSEQYF. CDR3 DNA: TGTGCCAGCAGCGCAGCCGGGACAGGGCGATCCGAGCAGTACTTC.

The chain couples TRBV19 to TRBJ2-7; TRBD2 aligns across 7 bases. V dropped 6 bases and J dropped 3; count of bases not matched to a gene: 11. This CDR3 comprises 15 residues. Germline V CDR1 and CDR2: LNHDA, SQIVND (reference sequence). The CDR3 sequence: CASSHRPRGNYEQYF. The CDR3 nucleotides are TGTGCCAGTAGCCACCGGCCGCGGGGGAACTACGAGCAGTACTTC. Looking up the rest from reference TRBV19 and TRBJ2-7 gives the full variable domain: DGGITQSPKYLFRKEGQNVTLSCEQNLNHDAMYWYRQDPGQGLRLIYYSQIVNDFQKGDIAEGYSVSREKKESFPLTVTSAQKNPTAFYLCASSHRPRGNYEQYFGPGTRLTVT.

The rearrangement joins TRBV25-1 to TRBJ1-4; possibly TRBD1 for D (5 bases). CDR3 size: 13 residues. V was pared by 8 bases and J by 0 bases, with 7 bases between. CDR1 and CDR2 (germline): MGHDK, SYGVNS. The CDR3 loop is CASGGATNEKLFF. The CDR3 nucleotides are TGTGCCAGCGGGGGGGCAACTAATGAAAAACTGTTTTTT.

This chain uses TRBV28 with TRBJ2-2, with 10 bases identical to TRBD2. Germline loops: CDR1 MDHEN, CDR2 SYDVKM. J was trimmed by 3 bases and V by 3 bases; bases with no gene match: 1. The CDR3 sequence is 15 residues long. CDR3 region: CASSLLAGDTGELFF. The CDR3 bases are TGTGCCAGCAGTTTGCTAGCGGGAGACACCGGGGAGCTGTTTTTT.

For the CDR3, the DNA is TGTGCCAGCAGTTTAGTTCATAGTGGAACTGAAGCTTTCTTT. Translated: CASSLVHSGTEAFF. The chain is built from TRBV27 and TRBJ1-1; D gene uncertain. The CDR3 is made up of 14 amino acids. The V and J ends lost 2 bases and 5 bases respectively, with 12 bases between them. Germline values: CDR1 MNHEY, CDR2 SMNVEV (reference sequence).

This CDR3 reads CASSSTLAVRETQYF. CDR3 nucleotide sequence: TGTGCCAGCAGCTCGACGCTAGCGGTCCGGGAGACCCAGTACTTC. The V call is TRBV7-9, the J call TRBJ2-5, with 7 bases lining up with TRBD2. In germline, CDR1 is SEHNR, CDR2 FQNEAQ (reference sequence). There are 15 residues in the CDR3. V trimming: 4 bases; J trimming: 5 bases; junction bases outside the gene matches: 10.

The rearrangement joins TRBV4-3 to TRBJ2-5; unclear D gene. The CDR3 is 14 residues long. V lost 3 bases and J lost 4, with 12 bases in between. Germline loops: CDR1 LGHNA, CDR2 YSLEER. The CDR3 reads CASSQSVIGETQYF. Written as DNA, the CDR3 is TGCGCCAGCAGCCAGTCCGTAATCGGAGAGACCCAGTACTTC.

This clone occurred a few times. This rearrangement joins TRBV18 to TRBJ1-5; D remains ambiguous. The CDR3 has 12 residues. CDR1 is KGHSH, CDR2 LQKENI, per germline. V shed 6 bases and J shed 3 bases, with 6 bases lying between them. The CDR3 loop is CASSRLNQPQHF. The CDR3 coding sequence is TGTGCCAGCTCGCGACTCAATCAGCCCCAGCATTTT.

The chain combines TRBV19 with TRBJ2-3; no clear D gene. The CDR3 spans 14 residues. Germline-derived CDR1 and CDR2 are LNHDA and SQIVND (reference sequence). V was clipped by 2 bases and J by 3 bases, with 9 bases between them. The CDR3 nucleotides read TGTGCCAGTAGTATAATGGTCGGAACAGATACGCAGTATTTT. The encoded protein is CASSIMVGTDTQYF. Supplemented by reference TRBV19 and TRBJ2-3, the full variable domain reads DGGITQSPKYLFRKEGQNVTLSCEQNLNHDAMYWYRQDPGQGLRLIYYSQIVNDFQKGDIAEGYSVSREKKESFPLTVTSAQKNPTAFYLCASSIMVGTDTQYFGPGTRLTVL.

About this clone itself: The sample contains more than one DNA sequence encoding this CDR3. The DNA of the CDR3 is TGTGCCAGCAGCGTAGGGTTAGCGGGAGGTTACAATGAGCAGTTCTTC. Translated: CASSVGLAGGYNEQFF. The chain couples TRBV9 to TRBJ2-1, with TRBD2 identical over 10 bases. V shed 0 bases, J shed 4 bases, and the junction held 4 bases outside the gene matches. From germline, CDR1 is SGDLS and CDR2 YYNGEE. CDR3 length: 16 amino acids.

The chain combines TRBV14 with TRBJ2-5; 13 nucleotides line up with TRBD2. CDR1 is SGHDN, CDR2 FVKESK, per germline. J lost 5 bases, V lost 0 bases, and 18 bases had no gene match. CDR3 length: 21 residues. The CDR3 is CASSQDIGTEIGLAGAETQYF. The CDR3 DNA is TGTGCCAGCAGCCAAGATATAGGGACTGAAATCGGACTAGCGGGAGCGGAGACCCAGTACTTC.

The gene calls are TRBV15 and TRBJ2-7; 7 bases fit TRBD1. This CDR3 comprises 14 residues. With 3 bases clipped from V and 6 bases from J, the junction kept 8 bases outside the gene matches. Germline loops: CDR1 LNHNV, CDR2 YYDKDF (reference sequence). Here the CDR3 reads CATSRPGTAPEQYF. The CDR3 DNA is TGTGCCACCAGCAGGCCCGGGACAGCCCCCGAGCAGTACTTC.

At least ten counts were recorded for this clone. The chain carries TRBV6-5 and TRBJ2-7; 13 nucleotides agree with TRBD2. This CDR3 is 13 amino acids long. The V and J ends lost 10 bases and 2 bases, in that order; junction bases with no gene match: 2. The germline V gene encodes CDR1 MNHEY and CDR2 SVGAGI. The DNA for the CDR3 is TGTGCCACGACTAGCGGGAGGACCTACGAGCAGTACTTC. Amino acids: CATTSGRTYEQYF.